This T cell receptor beta chain was sequenced for a study of T cell changes during pregnancy in multiple sclerosis (dated by TCRdb to between 2017 and 2020). Describing the broader study: The study examined how the T cell repertoire changed over the course of pregnancy in women with multiple sclerosis.

The library came from the immunoSEQ multiplex PCR assay. TCRdb carries this immuneACCESS record with in-frame sequences only. Its versions omit some clonotypes, under half of them owing to an unresolved V gene in the studies checked, with the rest unexplained. The sample table contains some 77,000 clones; only one count was recorded for approximately 90% of them. Less than 2.5% of the sample is held by the ten biggest clonotypes. To note about this clone: Its specific antigen is unknown. Qualities for individual bases were not recorded, and no much larger clone is one base off.

V and J are truncated by 2 bases and 11 bases respectively, leaving an intervening sequence of 13 bases. The CDR3, from cysteine to phenylalanine, totals 13 residues. The CDR3 DNA has 39 bases and is translated from base 1. Based on the germline V gene, the CDR1 and CDR2 sequences are SGHDT and YYEEEE. The chain employs TRBV5-6 and TRBJ1-4; a tentative D call is TRBD1 (6 bases match). This clonotype originated in a female donor in good health, enrolled as a control in a pregnancy study. The sequences come from peripheral blood, collected in the second trimester of pregnancy. The CDR3 in this case is CASSFGQGLKLFF. At the DNA level, the sequence is TGTGCCAGCAGCTTCGGGCAGGGGCTGAAACTGTTTTTT.